One sample yielded the 21 T cell receptor beta chains listed below, sequenced in a study of blood T cell repertoires in COVID-19. Assay used: immunoSEQ multiplex PCR; TCRdb lists only in-frame clones, some missing. The sample records 350,000 to 450,000 clones, around 85% being singletons. The sequenced material came from peripheral blood. These TCRs come from a woman under 30 with acute or convalescent COVID-19.

This chain uses TRBV19 with TRBJ1-1, with 9 bases fitting TRBD1. Germline CDR1 LNHDA, CDR2 SQIVND (reference sequence). V gave up 9 bases and J gave up 5 bases; unmatched junction bases: 7. This CDR3 is 13 amino acids long. The CDR3 DNA reads as TGTGCCAGCGGACAGGGGTTGGGGACTGAAGCTTTCTTT. Translation gives CASGQGLGTEAFF.

The chain is built from TRBV7-6 and TRBJ2-2, with 7 bases lining up with TRBD1. With 0 bases clipped from V and 5 bases from J, the junction kept 3 bases outside the gene matches. Germline V gene lookup returns CDR1 SGHVS and CDR2 FNYEAQ. This CDR3 has 15 amino acids. CDR3 bases: TGTGCCAGCAGCTTAGCGCGCAGGGGGACCGGGGAGCTGTTTTTT. This sequence encodes CASSLARRGTGELFF. The variable domain in full, completed from reference TRBV7-6 and TRBJ2-2, reads GAGVSQSPRYKVTKRGQDVALRCDPISGHVSLYWYRQALGQGPEFLTYFNYEAQQDKSGLPNDRFSAERPEGSISTLTIQRTEQRDSAMYRCASSLARRGTGELFFGEGSRLTVL.

The chain carries TRBV7-2 and TRBJ2-7; 8 bases fit TRBD1. There are 15 residues in the CDR3. Germline V CDR1 and CDR2: SGHTA, FQGNSA. Germline trimming cut 5 bases from V and 3 bases from J; bases unmatched to any gene: 9. The CDR3 bases are TGTGCCAGCAGCATAGACGGGACAGGTGGCTACGAGCAGTACTTC. This translates into CASSIDGTGGYEQYF.

The V gene is TRBV11-2, the J gene TRBJ1-2; 12 bases align to TRBD1. The junction had 9 bases not matched to a gene; V was cut back by 5 bases and J by 2 bases. Per germline, CDR1 SGHAT and CDR2 FQNNGV. This CDR3 spans 17 amino acids. The CDR3: CASSTWDRGPTNYGYTF. CDR3 nucleotides: TGTGCCAGCAGCACTTGGGACAGGGGGCCTACCAACTATGGCTACACCTTC. The whole variable domain, filled in from reference TRBV11-2 and TRBJ1-2, reads EAGVAQSPRYKIIEKRQSVAFWCNPISGHATLYWYQQILGQGPKLLIQFQNNGVVDDSQLPKDRFSAERLKGVDSTLKIQPAKLEDSAVYLCASSTWDRGPTNYGYTFGSGTRLTVV.

The sample holds one count of this clone. The CDR3 protein is CASSLLDRDREAFF. In DNA form, the CDR3 reads TGTGCCAGCAGCCTCCTTGACCGGGACAGAGAAGCTTTCTTT. J is TRBJ1-1 and V is TRBV3-1 (or the pseudogene TRBV3-2); 7 nucleotides agree with TRBD1. This CDR3 region has 14 residues. J gave up 8 bases and V 4 bases, and 10 bases lay outside the gene matches. The germline gives CDR1 LGHDT, CDR2 YNNKEL (reference sequence).

The rearrangement links TRBV10-3 to TRBJ1-1; 7 positions match TRBD1. There are 14 residues in the CDR3. Trimming took 10 bases from V and 4 from J; bases not matched to a gene: 12. Germline CDR1 reads ENHRY; CDR2 reads SYGVKD. DNA for the CDR3: TGTGCCACCCTATGGACAGGTAGGGGCACTGAAGCTTTCTTT. As protein: CATLWTGRGTEAFF.

The chain combines TRBV11-2 with TRBJ2-3, with 9 bases fitting TRBD2. Germline lookup yields CDR1 SGHAT and CDR2 FQNNGV. There are 16 residues in the CDR3. V was clipped by 3 bases and J by 5 bases; unmatched bases: 9. The CDR3 reads CASSFLAGRGQDTQYF. CDR3 sequence (DNA): TGTGCCAGCAGCTTTCTAGCGGGGAGAGGTCAAGATACGCAGTATTTT.

The V call is TRBV19, the J call TRBJ2-2, with unresolved D. The ends were cut back, 4 bases at V and 5 bases at J, with 14 bases in the middle. The V gene's germline CDR1 is LNHDA and CDR2 SQIVND (reference sequence). The length of the CDR3 is 15 residues. This CDR3 reads CASSTSRVETGELFF. CDR3 sequence (DNA): TGTGCCAGTAGTACCTCGCGCGTGGAGACCGGGGAGCTGTTTTTT.

The chain carries TRBV3-1 (or the pseudogene TRBV3-2) and TRBJ1-1, with a weak D call TRBD1 (5 bases). This CDR3 is 14 amino acids long. With 5 bases removed from V and 7 bases from J, the gap between germline ends came to 17 bases. CDR1 and CDR2 (germline): LGHDT, YNNKEL (reference sequence). The CDR3 spells CASSSGTVVLEAFF. The CDR3 DNA follows: TGTGCCAGCAGCAGCGGGACCGTGGTTCTTGAAGCTTTCTTT.

The V call is TRBV24-1, the J call TRBJ2-1, with no clear D. CDR1 and CDR2 from the germline V gene are KGHDR and SFDVKD. The CDR3 is 13 amino acids. Between the trimmed V and J ends, which lost 1 base and 8 bases, there was a span of 8 bases. CDR3 in amino acids: CATSDFNSYEQFF. In DNA form, the CDR3 reads TGTGCCACCAGTGATTTCAACAGCTATGAGCAGTTCTTC.

A few counts support this clone. This chain joins TRBV19 and TRBJ1-4; TRBD1 agrees at 7 bases. CDR3 length: 17 amino acids. Germline V gene sequence: CDR1 LNHDA, CDR2 SQIVND (reference sequence). J gave up 7 bases and V 8 bases, and 19 bases lay outside the gene matches. Here the CDR3 reads CASQISGTALRGEKLFF. DNA of the CDR3: TGTGCCAGTCAGATCTCCGGGACAGCCCTACGGGGTGAAAAACTGTTTTTT.

The chain employs TRBV18 and TRBJ2-5; 7 positions agree with TRBD2. The V gene end was trimmed by 0 bases and the J gene end by 5 bases; junction bases not matched to a gene: 3. CDR3 length: 14 amino acids. Germline values: CDR1 KGHSH, CDR2 LQKENI. CDR3 loop: CASSPPSGRETQYF. In DNA form, the CDR3 reads TGTGCCAGCTCACCACCGTCCGGGAGGGAGACCCAGTACTTC.

This clone came up a few times. The chain recombines TRBV5-1 with TRBJ1-6, with a possible D match to TRBD1 (5 bases). The germline V gene has CDR1 SGHRS and CDR2 YFSETQ. This CDR3 is built from 15 residues. V was cut by 0 bases and J by 7 bases, with 11 bases left in between. Here the CDR3 reads CASSLANRPNSPLHF. CDR3 bases: TGCGCCAGCAGCTTGGCGAACAGGCCAAATTCACCCCTCCACTTT.

The chain combines TRBV7-3 with TRBJ2-3; TRBD1 matches 9 bases. The CDR3 runs to 16 residues. CDR1 is SGHTA and CDR2 is FQGTGA in the germline V gene. The J segment lost 2 bases and the V segment lost 1 base, leaving 4 bases of the junction unmatched. In DNA form, the CDR3 reads TGTGCCAGCAGCTTAATGGGACAGGGCGTCACAGATACGCAGTATTTT. Protein product: CASSLMGQGVTDTQYF. Complete variable domain (other parts from reference TRBV7-3 and TRBJ2-3): GAGVSQTPSNKVTEKGKYVELRCDPISGHTALYWYRQSLGQGPEFLIYFQGTGAADDSGLPNDRFFAVRPEGSVSTLKIQRTERGDSAVYLCASSLMGQGVTDTQYFGPGTRLTVL.

This clone was recorded a few times. The chain employs TRBV6-5 and TRBJ1-2, with D perhaps matching TRBD1 (5 bases). V shed 6 bases and J shed 4 bases, with 12 bases lying between them. Germline V gene data show CDR1 as MNHEY and CDR2 as SVGAGI. The CDR3 covers 13 residues. The CDR3 nucleotides are TGTGCCAGCAGGGAGGGGTTATCCTATGGCTACACCTTC. This translates into CASREGLSYGYTF.

This clone appeared a few times. The rearrangement uses TRBV10-3 and TRBJ1-6; weak D call: TRBD1 (5 bases). The V gene lost 9 bases and the J gene lost 10 bases, with 16 bases spanning the gap. CDR1 ENHRY and CDR2 SYGVKD come from the germline V gene. The CDR3 is made up of 13 amino acids. The CDR3 DNA sequence: TGTGCCATAGCCTCCGCAGGGAACTCACCCCTCCACTTT. Amino acid sequence: CAIASAGNSPLHF.

The chain recombines TRBV19 with TRBJ1-5, with D possibly being TRBD1 (5 bases). The V and J ends lost 1 base and 6 bases respectively, with 10 bases between them. Germline CDR1 reads LNHDA; CDR2 reads SQIVND (reference sequence). The CDR3 extends over 14 amino acids. The CDR3 region is CASSIGGGFQPQHF. The CDR3 bases are TGTGCCAGTAGTATAGGTGGGGGGTTTCAGCCCCAGCATTTT.

Only one count was recorded for this clone. The chain couples TRBV5-1 to TRBJ2-1, with 12 nucleotides matching TRBD2. There are 18 residues in the CDR3. The junction had 7 bases not matched to a gene; V was cut back by 1 base and J by 2 bases. Germline loops: CDR1 SGHRS, CDR2 YFSETQ. The CDR3 reads CASSLYNRLAGAYNEQFF. CDR3 DNA sequence: TGCGCCAGCAGCTTGTACAACAGACTAGCGGGAGCCTACAATGAGCAGTTCTTC. Full variable domain (rest looked up from reference TRBV5-1 and TRBJ2-1): KAGVTQTPRYLIKTRGQQVTLSCSPISGHRSVSWYQQTPGQGLQFLFEYFSETQRNKGNFPGRFSGRQFSNSRSEMNVSTLELGDSALYLCASSLYNRLAGAYNEQFFGPGTRLTVL.

This clone was seen more than once but under ten times. The gene calls are TRBV5-6 and TRBJ1-1; perhaps TRBD1 as D (5 bases). Germline V gene lookup returns CDR1 SGHDT and CDR2 YYEEEE. V was clipped by 1 base and J by 2 bases, with 9 bases between them. The CDR3 has 14 amino acids. Written as DNA, the CDR3 is TGTGCCAGCAGCTTGTTACAGGTAAACACTGAAGCTTTCTTT. It codes for CASSLLQVNTEAFF.

This clone came up once. This chain connects TRBV25-1 to TRBJ2-1; 9 nucleotides align to TRBD2. V shed 1 base, J shed 4 bases, and the junction held 2 bases outside the gene matches. Germline CDR1 is MGHDK and CDR2 is SYGVNS. The CDR3 totals 15 residues. CDR3 sequence reads: CASSESSGGYNEQFF. The CDR3 nucleotides read TGTGCCAGCAGTGAATCCAGCGGGGGGTACAATGAGCAGTTCTTC.

The chain couples TRBV5-4 to TRBJ1-1; D perhaps matches TRBD1 (6 bases). The CDR3 sequence is 14 residues long. With 4 bases removed from V and 2 bases from J, the gap between germline ends came to 12 bases. CDR1 SGHNT and CDR2 YYREEE come from the germline V gene (reference sequence). Here the CDR3 reads CASSVDRINTEAFF. DNA of the CDR3: TGTGCCAGCAGCGTCGACAGGATAAACACTGAAGCTTTCTTT.